This T cell receptor beta chain is from a study of T cells in Graves' hyperthyroidism and ophthalmopathy. RNA transcripts served as the template for amplifying TCR beta CDR3 regions. An initial round of RT-PCR targeting the TCR CDR3 relied on the HTBI primer set. TCRdb passed the multiplex PCR reads through MiXCR, listing each CDR3 protein once. The data hold approximately 590,000 distinct CDR3 sequences, with more than 15% observed a single time. The germline V gene has CDR1 MNHEY and CDR2 SVGEGT. The CDR3 spans 11 residues. Trimming cost V 2 bases and J 3 bases, with 1 base left between them. The chain employs TRBV6-2 or TRBV6-3 and TRBJ1-2; D not resolved. The clonotype comes from a woman in her thirties with Graves' hyperthyroidism. Sequenced sample: blood. In DNA, the CDR3 is TGTGCCAGCAGTTACGACTATGGCTACACCTTC. Its translation: CASSYDYGYTF.